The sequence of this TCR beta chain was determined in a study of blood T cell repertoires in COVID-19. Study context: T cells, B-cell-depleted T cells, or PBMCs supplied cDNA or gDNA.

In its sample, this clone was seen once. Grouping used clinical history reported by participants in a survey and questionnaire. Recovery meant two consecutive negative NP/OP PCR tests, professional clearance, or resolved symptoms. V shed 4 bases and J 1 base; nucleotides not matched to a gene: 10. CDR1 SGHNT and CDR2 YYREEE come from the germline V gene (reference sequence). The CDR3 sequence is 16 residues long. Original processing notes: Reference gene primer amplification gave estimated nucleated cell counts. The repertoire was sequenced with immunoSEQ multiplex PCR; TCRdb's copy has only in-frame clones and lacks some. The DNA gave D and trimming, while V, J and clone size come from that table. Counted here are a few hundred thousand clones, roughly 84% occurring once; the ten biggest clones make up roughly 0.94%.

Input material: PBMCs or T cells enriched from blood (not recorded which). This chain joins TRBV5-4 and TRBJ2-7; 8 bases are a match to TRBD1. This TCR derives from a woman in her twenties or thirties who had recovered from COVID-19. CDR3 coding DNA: TGTGCCAGCAGCCACCCAGGACAGGGAACTTCCTACGAGCAGTACTTC. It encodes CASSHPGQGTSYEQYF. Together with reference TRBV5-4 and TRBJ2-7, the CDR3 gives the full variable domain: ETGVTQSPTHLIKTRGQQVTLRCSSQSGHNTVSWYQQALGQGPQFIFQYYREEENGRGNFPPRFSGLQFPNYSSELNVNALELDDSALYLCASSHPGQGTSYEQYFGPGTRLTVT.